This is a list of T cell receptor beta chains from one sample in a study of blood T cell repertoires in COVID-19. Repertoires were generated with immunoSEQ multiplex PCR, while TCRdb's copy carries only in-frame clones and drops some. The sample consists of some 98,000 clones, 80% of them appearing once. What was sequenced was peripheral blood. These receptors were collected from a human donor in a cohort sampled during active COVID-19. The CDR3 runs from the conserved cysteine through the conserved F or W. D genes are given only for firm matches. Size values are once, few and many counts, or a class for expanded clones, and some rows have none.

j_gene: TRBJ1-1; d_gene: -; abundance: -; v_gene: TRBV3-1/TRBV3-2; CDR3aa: CASSPQGVGMNTEAFF; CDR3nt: TGTGCCAGCAGCCCACAGGGCGTTGGGATGAACACTGAAGCTTTCTTT
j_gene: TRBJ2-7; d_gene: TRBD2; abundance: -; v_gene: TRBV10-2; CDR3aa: CASSEGTSGSYEQYF; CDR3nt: TGCGCCAGCAGTGAGGGAACTAGCGGGAGTTACGAGCAGTACTTC
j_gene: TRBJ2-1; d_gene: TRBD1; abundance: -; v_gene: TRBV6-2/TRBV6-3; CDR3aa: CASSYPGDRGRLNEQFF; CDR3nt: TGTGCCAGCAGTTACCCGGGGGACAGGGGGCGCCTCAATGAGCAGTTCTTC
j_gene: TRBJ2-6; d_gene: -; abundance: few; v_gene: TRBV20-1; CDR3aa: CSVSTQRVLTF; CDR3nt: TGCAGTGTCTCGACACAAAGGGTCCTGACTTTC
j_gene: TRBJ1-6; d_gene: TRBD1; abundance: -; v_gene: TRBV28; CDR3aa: CASRPGTGRGNSPLHF; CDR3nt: TGTGCCAGCAGACCCGGGACAGGGAGGGGGAATTCACCCCTCCACTTT
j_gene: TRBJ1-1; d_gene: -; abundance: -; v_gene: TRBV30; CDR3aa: CAWNRGRTEAFF; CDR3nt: TGTGCCTGGAATAGGGGAAGGACTGAAGCTTTCTTT
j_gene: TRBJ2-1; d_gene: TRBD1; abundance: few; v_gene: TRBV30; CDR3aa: CAWRQGASLEQFF; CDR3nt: TGTGCCTGGAGACAGGGGGCGAGCCTTGAGCAGTTCTTC
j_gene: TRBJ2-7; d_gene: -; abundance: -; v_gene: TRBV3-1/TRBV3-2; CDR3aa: CASSPSGTVAYEQYF; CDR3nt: TGTGCCAGCAGCCCTTCCGGGACTGTTGCCTACGAGCAGTACTTC
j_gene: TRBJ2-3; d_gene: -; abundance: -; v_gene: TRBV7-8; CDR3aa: CASSFAGGGDTQYF; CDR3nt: TGTGCCAGCAGCTTTGCTGGGGGCGGAGATACGCAGTATTTT
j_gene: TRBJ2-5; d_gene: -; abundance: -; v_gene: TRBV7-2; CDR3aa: CASSPQGETQYF; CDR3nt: TGTGCCAGCAGCCCCCAGGGGGAGACCCAGTACTTC
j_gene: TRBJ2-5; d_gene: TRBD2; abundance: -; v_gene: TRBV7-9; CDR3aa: CASSRVDTAWGGAQYF; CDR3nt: TGTGCCAGCAGCCGAGTCGATACGGCATGGGGAGGGGCCCAGTACTTC
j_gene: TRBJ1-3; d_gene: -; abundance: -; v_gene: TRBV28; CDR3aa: CASSPSGGQGRRTIYF; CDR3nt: TGTGCCAGCAGTCCCTCCGGCGGGCAGGGGCGTAGGACCATATATTTT
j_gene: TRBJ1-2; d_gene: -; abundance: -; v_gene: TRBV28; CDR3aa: CAKTGHTNYGYTF; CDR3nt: TGTGCCAAGACGGGACACACTAACTATGGCTACACCTTC
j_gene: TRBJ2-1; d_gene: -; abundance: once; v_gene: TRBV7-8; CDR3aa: CASSGTRSSYNEQFF; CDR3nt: TGTGCCAGCAGCGGGACTCGTAGCTCCTACAATGAGCAGTTCTTC
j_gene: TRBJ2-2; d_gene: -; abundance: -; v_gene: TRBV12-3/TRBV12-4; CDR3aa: CASTRRNTGELFF; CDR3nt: TGTGCCAGCACCCGCAGGAACACCGGGGAGCTGTTTTTT
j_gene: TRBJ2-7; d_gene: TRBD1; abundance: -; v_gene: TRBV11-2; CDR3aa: CASSLDRDRGASYEQYF; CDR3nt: TGTGCCAGCAGCTTAGACCGGGACAGGGGCGCTTCCTACGAGCAGTACTTC
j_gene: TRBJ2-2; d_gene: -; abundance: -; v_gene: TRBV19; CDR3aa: CASRTRELTGELFF; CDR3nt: TGTGCCAGTAGGACCCGGGAGTTAACCGGGGAGCTGTTTTTT
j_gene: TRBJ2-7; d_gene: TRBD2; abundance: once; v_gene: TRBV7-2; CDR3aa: CASSFREGYEQYF; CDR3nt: TGTGCCAGCAGCTTCCGGGAGGGCTACGAGCAGTACTTC
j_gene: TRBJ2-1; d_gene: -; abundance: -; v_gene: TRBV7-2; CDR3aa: CASSLDSYNEQFF; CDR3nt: TGTGCCAGCAGCTTGGACAGCTACAATGAGCAGTTCTTC
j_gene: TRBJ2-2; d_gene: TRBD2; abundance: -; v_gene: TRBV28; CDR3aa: CASSFGLAGAGELFF; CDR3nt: TGTGCCAGCAGTTTTGGGCTAGCGGGGGCCGGGGAGCTGTTTTTT
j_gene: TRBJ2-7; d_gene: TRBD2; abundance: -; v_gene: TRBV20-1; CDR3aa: CSASPSGSTYEQYF; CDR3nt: TGCAGTGCTAGTCCTAGCGGGAGTACCTACGAGCAGTACTTC
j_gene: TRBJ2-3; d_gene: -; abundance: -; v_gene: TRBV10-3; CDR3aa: CAIRDSTDTQYF; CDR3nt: TGTGCCATCAGGGACTCTACAGATACGCAGTATTTT
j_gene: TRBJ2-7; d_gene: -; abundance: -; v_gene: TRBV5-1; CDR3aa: CASSSSWTASYEQYF; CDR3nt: TGCGCCAGCAGCTCCTCCTGGACAGCTTCCTACGAGCAGTACTTC
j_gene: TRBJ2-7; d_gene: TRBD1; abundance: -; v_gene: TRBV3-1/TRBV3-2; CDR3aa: CASSPGTDLSEQYF; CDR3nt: TGTGCCAGCAGCCCCGGGACAGATCTCTCCGAGCAGTACTTC
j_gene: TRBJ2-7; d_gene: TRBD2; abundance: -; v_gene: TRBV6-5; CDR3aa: CASRRELGYEQYF; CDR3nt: TGTGCCAGCAGGCGGGAGTTAGGCTACGAGCAGTACTTC
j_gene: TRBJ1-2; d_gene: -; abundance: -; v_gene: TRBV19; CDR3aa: CASTEADFYGYTF; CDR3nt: TGTGCCAGTACGGAGGCAGACTTCTATGGCTACACCTTC
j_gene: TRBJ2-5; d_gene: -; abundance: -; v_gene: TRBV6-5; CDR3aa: CASSPELVGTQYF; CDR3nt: TGTGCCAGCAGCCCCGAGCTTGTCGGGACCCAGTACTTC
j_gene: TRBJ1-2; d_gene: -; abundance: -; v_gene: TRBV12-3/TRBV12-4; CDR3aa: CASSVDSSYGYTF; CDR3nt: TGTGCCAGCAGTGTTGACAGCTCGTATGGCTACACCTTC
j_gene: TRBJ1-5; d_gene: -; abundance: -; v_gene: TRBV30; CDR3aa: CAWSVPTAAGNQPQHF; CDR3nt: TGTGCCTGGAGTGTTCCCACGGCGGCTGGGAATCAGCCCCAGCATTTT
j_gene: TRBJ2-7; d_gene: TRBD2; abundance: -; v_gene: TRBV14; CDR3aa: CASILAGGFTEQYF; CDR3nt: TGTGCCAGCATCCTAGCGGGAGGGTTCACAGAGCAGTACTTC
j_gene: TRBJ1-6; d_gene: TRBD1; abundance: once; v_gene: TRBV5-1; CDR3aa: CASSLGRDRSNSPLHF; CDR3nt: TGCGCCAGCAGCCTGGGCCGGGACAGAAGCAACTCACCCCTCCACTTT
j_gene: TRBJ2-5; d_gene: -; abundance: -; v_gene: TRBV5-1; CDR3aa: CASSLGRGFQETQYF; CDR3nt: TGCGCCAGCAGCTTGGGCAGGGGCTTCCAAGAGACCCAGTACTTC
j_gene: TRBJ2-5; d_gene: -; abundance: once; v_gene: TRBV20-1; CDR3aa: CSARDQKTQYF; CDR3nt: TGCAGTGCTAGAGATCAGAAGACCCAGTACTTC
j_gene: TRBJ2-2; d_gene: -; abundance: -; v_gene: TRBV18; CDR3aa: CASSLPRGTATNTGELFF; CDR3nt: TGTGCCAGCTCACTTCCCCGTGGGACTGCAACGAACACCGGGGAGCTGTTTTTT